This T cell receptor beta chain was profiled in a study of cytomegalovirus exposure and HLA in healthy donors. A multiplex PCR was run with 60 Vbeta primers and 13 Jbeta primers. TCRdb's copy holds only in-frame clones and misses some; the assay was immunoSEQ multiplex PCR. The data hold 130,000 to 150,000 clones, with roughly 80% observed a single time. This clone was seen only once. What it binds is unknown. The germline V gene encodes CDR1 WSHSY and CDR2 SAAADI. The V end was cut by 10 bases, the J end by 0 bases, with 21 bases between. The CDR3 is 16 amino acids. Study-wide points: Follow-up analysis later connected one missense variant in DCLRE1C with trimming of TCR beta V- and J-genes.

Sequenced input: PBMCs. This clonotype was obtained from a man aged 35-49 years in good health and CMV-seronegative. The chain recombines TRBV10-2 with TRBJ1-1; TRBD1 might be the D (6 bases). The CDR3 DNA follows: TGCGCCACTCAGGAGGTAGGGAAGGGGGTGAACACTGAAGCTTTCTTT. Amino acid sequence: CATQEVGKGVNTEAFF.